What follows describes a single TCR beta chain. A sample-barcoded 5' primer and a J-beta primer mix were used in a second PCR of roughly 7 to 11 cycles. Via MiXCR, TCRdb re-called the 5' RACE reads, giving one row per CDR3 protein. The profile shows fewer than 800,000 distinct CDR3 sequences, 20% to 30% of them singletons. The CDR3 sequence is 15 residues long. Germline-derived CDR1 and CDR2 are SGHTA and FQGNSA. This entry comes from a study of blood T cells in healthy people across ages. At least 5 micrograms of total RNA were extracted per sample. These data were also filed under a second study, of T cells of mothers and their children. As reported in that work: In each mother, TCR beta CDR3 reads exceeded 9.5 million; in each child, they numbered approximately 3 million. Mother-child pairs who were related displayed a slightly higher overlap than unrelated pairs, a difference that was non-significant.

Sequencing input: blood. The TCR comes from a boy under 18 in good health. This chain connects TRBV7-2 to TRBJ2-1; TRBD2 agrees at 10 bases. The J call may be wrong; the DNA end is better matched by TRBJ2-5. The CDR3 nucleotides read TGTGCCAGCAGCTTGAGCGGGGGGGCTTTGGAGACCCAGTACTTC. Amino acids: CASSLSGGALETQYF.